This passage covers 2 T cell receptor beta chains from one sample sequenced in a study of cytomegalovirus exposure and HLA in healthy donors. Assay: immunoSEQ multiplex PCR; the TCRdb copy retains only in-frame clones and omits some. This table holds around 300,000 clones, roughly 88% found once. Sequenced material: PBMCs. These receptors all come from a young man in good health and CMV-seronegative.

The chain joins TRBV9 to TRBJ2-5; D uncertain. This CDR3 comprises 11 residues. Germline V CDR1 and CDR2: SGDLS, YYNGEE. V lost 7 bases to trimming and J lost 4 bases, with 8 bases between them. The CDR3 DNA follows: TGTGCCAGCTTTGCAGTAGAGACCCAGTACTTC. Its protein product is CASFAVETQYF.

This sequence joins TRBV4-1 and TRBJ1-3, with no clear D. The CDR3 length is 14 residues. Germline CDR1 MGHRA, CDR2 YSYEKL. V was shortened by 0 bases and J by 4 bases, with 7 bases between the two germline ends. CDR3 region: CASSQDSPGNTIYF. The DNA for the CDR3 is TGCGCCAGCAGCCAAGACAGTCCCGGAAACACCATATATTTT.